The rows below give T cell receptor beta chains drawn from one sample of a study of blood T cell repertoires in COVID-19. TCRdb keeps only in-frame clones here, not all; method: immunoSEQ multiplex PCR. The table includes some 270,000 clones, 86% detected once. Sequenced material: peripheral blood. The receptors originated from a woman aged 80 or older with COVID-19, enrolled during active disease. Both conserved end residues are part of each CDR3. Each record gives: D gene, V gene, J gene, clone size, CDR3 protein, CDR3 DNA. A D gene is named only where the DNA matches it firmly. Size tells how often a clone was seen (once, few, many) or the class of an expanded clone, and some rows leave it out.

NA,TRBV4-2,TRBJ2-7,NA,CASSQDTNRGGYEQYF,TGTGCCAGCAGCCAGGACACTAACAGGGGGGGGTACGAGCAGTACTTC
TRBD2,TRBV9,TRBJ2-1,NA,CASSVEDAGGPYNEQFF,TGTGCCAGCAGCGTAGAAGACGCGGGGGGCCCATACAATGAGCAGTTCTTC
NA,TRBV9,TRBJ2-1,NA,CASSVSVPQAAYNEQFF,TGTGCCAGCAGTGTATCGGTCCCGCAAGCCGCCTACAATGAGCAGTTCTTC
NA,TRBV19,TRBJ2-5,once,CASSSYRFRETQYF,TGTGCCAGTAGTTCCTACAGGTTTAGAGAGACCCAGTACTTC
NA,TRBV6-2/TRBV6-3,TRBJ1-2,NA,CASSPGNFNNYGYTF,TGTGCCAGCAGTCCCGGTAACTTCAATAACTATGGCTACACCTTC
TRBD2,TRBV5-4,TRBJ2-4,NA,CASSRGGGAAAKNIQYF,TGTGCCAGCAGCCGGGGGGGAGGGGCGGCGGCCAAAAACATTCAGTACTTC
TRBD1,TRBV2,TRBJ1-4,many,CASNRAGTGTEKLFF,TGTGCCAGCAACCGGGCGGGGACAGGGACAGAAAAACTGTTTTTT
NA,TRBV27,TRBJ1-2,once,CASSLSTGWNYGYTF,TGTGCCAGCAGTTTATCCACAGGGTGGAACTATGGCTACACCTTC
TRBD1,TRBV18,TRBJ1-5,NA,CASSPNRGQPQHF,TGTGCCAGCTCACCGAACAGGGGACAGCCCCAGCATTTT
TRBD2,TRBV6-2/TRBV6-3,TRBJ2-2,NA,CASSYSRAGGPENTGELFF,TGTGCCAGCAGTTACTCTAGAGCGGGGGGCCCAGAAAACACCGGGGAGCTGTTTTTT
NA,TRBV4-2,TRBJ1-2,NA,CASSQLPAATVFYGYTF,TGTGCCAGCAGCCAGCTACCGGCGGCCACCGTTTTCTATGGCTACACCTTC
NA,TRBV30,TRBJ1-3,NA,CAWSVGAGGNTIYF,TGTGCCTGGAGTGTGGGGGCAGGTGGAAACACCATATATTTT
NA,TRBV11-2,TRBJ2-5,NA,CASSPQGGAIQETQYF,TGTGCCAGCAGCCCCCAGGGCGGGGCTATTCAAGAGACCCAGTACTTC
NA,TRBV5-1,TRBJ2-7,NA,CASSLGGEPYEQYF,TGCGCCAGCAGCTTGGGGGGAGAACCCTACGAGCAGTACTTC
NA,TRBV24-1,TRBJ2-1,NA,CATSDPTGGPSYEQFF,TGTGCCACCAGTGATCCCACGGGGGGCCCATCCTATGAGCAGTTCTTC
NA,TRBV6-5,TRBJ2-7,NA,CASSYSRGDSYEQYF,TGTGCCAGCAGTTACTCGCGGGGTGACTCCTACGAGCAGTACTTC
TRBD1,TRBV6-5,TRBJ1-2,few,CASWGQYNYGYTF,TGTGCCAGTTGGGGACAGTATAACTATGGCTACACCTTC
TRBD1,TRBV30,TRBJ2-6,NA,CAWLYRGRSGANVLTF,TGTGCCTGGCTTTACAGGGGAAGGTCTGGGGCCAACGTCCTGACTTTC
NA,TRBV7-9,TRBJ1-1,NA,CASSSRVQGTEAFF,TGTGCCAGCAGCTCCAGGGTACAGGGCACTGAAGCTTTCTTT
TRBD2,TRBV6-5,TRBJ2-5,NA,CASSANRGGETQYF,TGTGCCAGCAGCGCAAACCGGGGAGGGGAGACCCAGTACTTC
NA,TRBV12-3/TRBV12-4,TRBJ1-5,NA,CASNTDSNQPQHF,TGTGCCAGCAACACAGACAGCAATCAGCCCCAGCATTTT
TRBD1,TRBV7-2,TRBJ1-2,NA,CASSSQGVYGYTF,TGTGCCAGCAGCTCCCAGGGGGTGTATGGCTACACCTTC
NA,TRBV10-3,TRBJ2-2,NA,CAISAQVPGELFF,TGTGCCATCAGTGCACAGGTACCCGGGGAGCTGTTTTTT
TRBD1,TRBV7-3,TRBJ2-7,few,CASSFGQGSEQYF,TGTGCCAGCAGCTTCGGACAGGGGAGCGAGCAGTACTTC
TRBD1,TRBV7-2,TRBJ1-2,NA,CASSLGGQGGRGYTF,TGTGCCAGCAGCTTAGGCGGACAGGGGGGACGGGGCTACACCTTC
TRBD1,TRBV5-1,TRBJ1-3,NA,CASAEFGQGSSGPGNTIYF,TGCGCCAGCGCTGAGTTTGGACAGGGAAGTTCGGGGCCTGGAAACACCATATATTTT
TRBD1,TRBV3-1/TRBV3-2,TRBJ1-2,many,CASSHDWGQTINYGYTF,TGTGCCAGCAGCCACGACTGGGGACAGACTATTAACTATGGCTACACCTTC
NA,TRBV11-2,TRBJ2-5,NA,CASSFFGGLGETQYF,TGTGCCAGCAGCTTTTTCGGGGGTCTTGGGGAGACCCAGTACTTC
NA,TRBV4-1,TRBJ1-3,NA,CASSPKIRENTIYF,TGCGCCAGCAGCCCTAAGATCAGGGAAAACACCATATATTTT
TRBD1,TRBV19,TRBJ2-1,NA,CASSRGPDREGNEQFF,TGTGCCAGTAGTAGAGGGCCGGACAGGGAAGGGAATGAGCAGTTCTTC
NA,TRBV20-1,TRBJ1-1,NA,CSASQGSEAFF,TGCAGTGCTAGTCAGGGGTCTGAAGCTTTCTTT
NA,TRBV20-1,TRBJ1-1,NA,CSGGTEAFF,TGCAGCGGGGGCACTGAAGCTTTCTTT
TRBD2,TRBV5-1,TRBJ2-1,NA,CASSLALAGGSYNEQFF,TGCGCCAGCAGCTTGGCTCTAGCGGGGGGTTCCTACAATGAGCAGTTCTTC
NA,TRBV19,TRBJ1-5,NA,CASSIDQGREPQHF,TGTGCCAGTAGTATAGATCAGGGTCGGGAGCCCCAGCATTTT
TRBD1,TRBV27,TRBJ2-3,NA,CASRGTGASSFTDTQYF,TGTGCCAGCAGAGGGACAGGGGCCAGTAGCTTCACAGATACGCAGTATTTT
TRBD2,TRBV6-1,TRBJ2-3,NA,CASSALLAGGPDTQYF,TGTGCCAGCAGTGCCCTACTAGCGGGGGGGCCAGATACGCAGTATTTT
TRBD2,TRBV9,TRBJ2-4,NA,CASSGGTSQAKNIQYF,TGTGCCAGCAGCGGGGGGACTAGCCAAGCCAAAAACATTCAGTACTTC
NA,TRBV19,TRBJ1-6,once,CASSRPGDSPLHF,TGTGCCAGTTCCCGTCCAGGGGACTCACCCCTCCACTTT
NA,TRBV15,TRBJ2-7,NA,CATSRGGGSDYEQYF,TGTGCCACCAGCAGAGGCGGGGGCAGCGACTACGAGCAGTACTTC
NA,TRBV3-1/TRBV3-2,TRBJ1-2,NA,CASSQQGTYGYTF,TGTGCCAGCAGCCAACAGGGCACTTATGGCTACACCTTC
TRBD2,TRBV7-3,TRBJ2-1,NA,CASSLWASGGNEQFF,TGTGCCAGCAGCTTATGGGCTAGCGGGGGCAATGAGCAGTTCTTC
NA,TRBV28,TRBJ1-6,NA,CASLREESSPLHF,TGTGCCAGCCTCAGGGAAGAGAGTTCACCCCTCCACTTT
NA,TRBV7-9,TRBJ1-5,NA,CASSTSKARGGNQPQHF,TGTGCTAGCAGCACTTCCAAGGCTAGGGGCGGCAATCAGCCCCAGCATTTT
NA,TRBV11-2,TRBJ1-2,NA,CASSLGSTGYGYTF,TGTGCCAGCAGCCTAGGGTCGACGGGCTATGGCTACACCTTC
NA,TRBV5-1,TRBJ2-5,NA,CASSLDSRGETQYF,TGCGCCAGCAGCTTGGATTCGAGAGGAGAGACCCAGTACTTC
TRBD1,TRBV7-9,TRBJ1-5,few,CASSLGSGGNQPQHF,TGTGCCAGCAGTCTTGGGTCAGGGGGGAATCAGCCCCAGCATTTT
NA,TRBV9,TRBJ1-3,NA,CASSPHSGTVGNTIYF,TGTGCCAGCAGCCCCCACTCCGGGACTGTTGGAAACACCATATATTTT
NA,TRBV5-1,TRBJ2-2,NA,CASSPLGSGSSGELFF,TGCGCCAGCAGCCCCCTCGGGAGCGGGTCATCCGGGGAGCTGTTTTTT
TRBD2,TRBV5-1,TRBJ2-3,once,CASSLGTSGGQDTQYF,TGCGCCAGCAGCCTAGGGACTAGCGGGGGGCAAGATACGCAGTATTTT
TRBD1,TRBV3-1/TRBV3-2,TRBJ1-6,NA,CASSLGQGIPSPLHF,TGTGCCAGCAGCCTGGGACAGGGGATTCCTTCACCCCTCCACTTT